What follows describes a single T cell receptor (beta chain). Its antigen remains unknown. Sequence at one end of the junction differs from germline and may be a read error. These data come from a study of tumor-infiltrating lymphocytes in primary liver carcinoma. Study overall: Tumors were staged T1-T3 N0M0 and measured roughly 4.2 to 10 cm across.

Study observations and caveats: Between tumor regions, pairs overlapped more than tumor-adjacent and tumor-blood pairs did. Researchers report that only about 7.5-25% of top clones turned up in all five tumor regions.

Using a constant-region primer together with ProtoScript II reverse transcriptase, TCR beta cDNA was made from approximately 500 ng of total RNA. Slightly modified ARM-PCR served as the procedure for the TCR beta libraries. These libraries came from three rounds of nested multiplex PCR. TCRdb redid the calling of the multiplex PCR reads with MiXCR, one entry per CDR3 protein. The data hold roughly 120,000 distinct CDR3 sequences, with 60% to 80% observed a single time. From roughly 21-30 mg of unsorted bulk tissue, DNA and RNA were co-extracted together. This TCR derives from an older woman with primary liver carcinoma and hepatitis B virus infection. Material for sequencing was liver tumor tissue from sampling region 3. Specified subset: tumor region T3, left-lateral pole.

The CDR3 region is CAISLFGGRAENIQYF. The CDR3 coding sequence is TGTGCCATCAGCTTATTTGGCGGGAGGGCCGAGAACATTCAGTACTTC. The chain couples TRBV7-8 to TRBJ2-4, with 9 nucleotides matching TRBD2. CDR3 length equals 16 residues. Germline V gives CDR1 SGHVS, CDR2 FQNEAQ.